This TCR beta chain comes out of a study of graft-versus-host responses after intestinal transplantation. This CDR3 contains 15 residues. V lost 2 bases and J 5 bases, leaving 15 bases between the germline ends. The germline gives CDR1 MGHRA, CDR2 YSYEKL. Some clones are missing from TCRdb's copy, which holds only in-frame ones; the method was immunoSEQ multiplex PCR. The table lists about 20,000 clones, more than 75% of them singletons. The clonotype originates from a human patient who received an intestinal transplant, so some T cells may come from the graft donor. The starting material was PBMCs, obtained roughly 32 weeks after intestinal transplant. The rearrangement joins TRBV4-1 to TRBJ2-5, with D uncertain. The CDR3, as DNA: TGCGCCAGCAGCCAACGGTCGGGTAGTTTTGAGACCCAGTACTTC. Translated: CASSQRSGSFETQYF.